One sample yielded the 8 T cell receptor beta chains listed below, sequenced in a study of blood T cells in healthy people across ages. A second about 6 to 12 cycle PCR used barcoded and J-beta primers. MiXCR, applied by TCRdb to the 5' RACE reads, yields one record per CDR3 protein. The sample records some 1.7 million distinct CDR3 sequences, roughly 27% being singletons. The sequenced sample was blood. Every receptor here comes from a woman in her 30s in good health.

This clonotype was recorded a few times. V usage is TRBV20-1 and J usage is TRBJ2-7, with 9 bases that match TRBD2. Germline V gene data show CDR1 as DFQATT and CDR2 as SNEGSKA (reference sequence). The J segment lost 5 bases and the V segment lost 0 bases, leaving 8 bases of the junction unmatched. This CDR3 has 15 residues. The CDR3 is CSARDLGLAVHEQYF. In nucleotides, the CDR3 is TGCAGTGCTAGAGATCTGGGACTAGCAGTACACGAGCAGTACTTC.

The chain carries TRBV7-3 and TRBJ2-7; TRBD2 agrees at 7 bases. Per the germline V gene, CDR1 is SGHTA and CDR2 is FQGTGA. The V segment lost 0 bases and the J segment 0 bases; nucleotides outside the gene matches: 8. The CDR3 sequence is 17 residues long. The DNA for the CDR3 is TGTGCCAGCAGCTTAACGGGACTACACCAAATCTCCTACGAGCAGTACTTC. It codes for CASSLTGLHQISYEQYF.

In its sample, this clonotype was seen a few times. CDR3: CASSSPTSGRGETQYF. The CDR3 nucleotides are TGTGCCAGCAGCTCCCCGACTAGCGGGAGGGGCGAGACCCAGTACTTC. The chain recombines TRBV7-2 with TRBJ2-5; 14 bases are a match to TRBD2. The germline gives CDR1 SGHTA, CDR2 FQGNSA. The CDR3 extends over 16 amino acids. With V trimmed by 4 bases and J by 5 bases, 6 bases remained unmatched. The complete variable domain, with remaining parts taken from reference TRBV7-2 and TRBJ2-5, reads GAGVSQSPSNKVTEKGKDVELRCDPISGHTALYWYRQSLGQGLEFLIYFQGNSAPDKSGLPSDRFSAERTGGSVSTLTIQRTQQEDSAVYLCASSSPTSGRGETQYFGPGTRLLVL.

The table lists this clonotype with many counts. V and J are TRBV5-1 and TRBJ2-7; D is unresolved. With 0 bases removed from V and 2 bases from J, the gap between germline ends came to 18 bases. There are 17 residues in the CDR3. Germline CDR1 is SGHRS and CDR2 is YFSETQ. In DNA, the CDR3 is TGCGCCAGCAGCTTGGAATCCCTGGGCAGAAGAGCCTACGAGCAGTACTTC. It yields the protein CASSLESLGRRAYEQYF.

V is TRBV20-1 and J is TRBJ2-7; TRBD2 is a possible D gene (7 bases). The CDR3 is 12 amino acids. Germline V gene data show CDR1 as DFQATT and CDR2 as SNEGSKA (reference sequence). With 5 bases removed from V and 5 bases from J, the gap between germline ends came to 13 bases. The CDR3 is CSAAGGADEQYF. In DNA, the CDR3 is TGCAGTGCTGCTGGGGGGGCCGACGAGCAGTACTTC.

This clonotype was counted at least ten times. The chain combines TRBV20-1 with TRBJ2-1; 10 nucleotides line up with TRBD2. The V segment lost 0 bases and the J segment 9 bases; nucleotides outside the gene matches: 8. Germline-derived CDR1 and CDR2 are DFQATT and SNEGSKA (reference sequence). The CDR3 covers 15 residues. The CDR3 loop is CSARDWSGGAPEQFF. DNA for the CDR3: TGCAGTGCTAGAGATTGGAGCGGGGGGGCTCCTGAGCAGTTCTTC.

The table lists this clonotype with many counts. The chain carries TRBV4-1 and TRBJ1-2; D call uncertain. V lost 0 bases to trimming and J lost 3 bases, with 11 bases between them. Germline CDR1 reads MGHRA; CDR2 reads YSYEKL. The CDR3 runs 15 residues. The CDR3 protein is CASSQDFLADYGYTF. The CDR3 DNA reads as TGCGCCAGCAGCCAAGATTTTCTCGCTGACTATGGCTACACCTTC.

About this clonotype: A single base separates this from a much larger clone, so it may be a read error. V and J are TRBV29-1 and TRBJ2-1; D may be TRBD2 (6 bases). The CDR3 sequence is 13 residues long. Trimming removed 6 bases from V and 7 bases from J, with 16 bases in between. CDR1 and CDR2 (germline): SQVTM, ANQGSEA. The CDR3 DNA reads as TGCAGCGTGGAGGAGGGACCAGCGAATGAGCAGTTCTTC. The encoded protein is CSVEEGPANEQFF.